This T cell receptor (beta chain) was retrieved from a study of blood T cell repertoires in COVID-19. Germline lookup yields CDR1 SQVTM and CDR2 ANQGSEA. This CDR3 has 14 amino acids. V dropped 1 base and J dropped 8 bases, with 14 bases sitting between them. This table comes from immunoSEQ multiplex PCR, and its TCRdb copy is limited to in-frame clones, with some not included. The table shows around 70,000 clones, with 80% occurring only once. The Seattle site enrolled patients during active infection and followed them longitudinally. The sequencing input was peripheral blood. This rearrangement joins TRBV29-1 to TRBJ1-4; D might be TRBD1 (6 bases). This clonotype originated in a man aged 50-60 years with COVID-19, enrolled during active disease. In nucleotides, the CDR3 is TGCAGCGTTGAAGTTGCAGGGGAGAGGGAAAAACTGTTTTTT. This translates into CSVEVAGEREKLFF.